One sample yielded the 20 T cell receptor beta chains listed below, sequenced in a study of PD-L1 blockade in urothelial cancer. The protocol was immunoSEQ multiplex PCR, while the TCRdb copy is restricted to in-frame clones and leaves out a portion. The table has roughly 63,000 clones, 75% to 85% seen once; the top ten hold 4.5% to 6%. The time point is: pretreatment peripheral blood. The material was PBMCs, obtained around atezolizumab (anti-PD-L1) treatment. The source is a man between 70 and 80 years old with urothelial cancer.

This clone has just a few counts. The CDR3 DNA follows: TGTGCCAGCAGTGGGATACTAGCGGGAGTGTTTGAGCAGTTCTTC. Amino acids: CASSGILAGVFEQFF. The chain has TRBV25-1 and TRBJ2-1, with 11 bases identical to TRBD2. V gave up 4 bases and J gave up 9 bases; unmatched junction bases: 8. This CDR3 comprises 15 residues. Germline-derived CDR1 and CDR2 are MGHDK and SYGVNS.

The rearrangement uses TRBV25-1 and TRBJ2-5, with TRBD2 matching 8 bases. V lost 6 bases and J lost 2; bases outside the gene matches: 14. Germline CDR1 is MGHDK and CDR2 is SYGVNS. The CDR3 has 17 residues. CDR3 DNA: TGTGCCAGCAGCCCATTATGGCGGGGGGAACCTCAAGAGACCCAGTACTTC. This translates into CASSPLWRGEPQETQYF.

This clone was seen just once. The genes are TRBV2 and TRBJ2-5, with 9 nucleotides matching TRBD2. V lost 6 bases to trimming and J lost 4 bases; unmatched junction nucleotides: 9. Germline values: CDR1 SNHLY, CDR2 FYNNEI. This CDR3 comprises 15 residues. CDR3 sequence reads: CASSRRGGVRETQYF. CDR3 DNA: TGTGCCAGCAGCAGGCGGGGGGGCGTTCGAGAGACCCAGTACTTC.

The chain has TRBV7-6 and TRBJ2-1, with 8 bases that match TRBD1. V dropped 2 bases and J dropped 3; count of bases not matched to a gene: 6. Germline V gene lookup returns CDR1 SGHVS and CDR2 FNYEAQ. CDR3 size: 16 residues. The CDR3 region has the DNA TGTGCCAGCAGCTTATTCGGGACAGGTTTCTACAATGAGCAGTTCTTC. It encodes CASSLFGTGFYNEQFF.

This clone was seen more than once but under ten times. The chain joins TRBV2 to TRBJ1-6; no clear D gene. The CDR3 has 15 residues. CDR1 and CDR2 (germline): SNHLY, FYNNEI. Trimming shortened V by 7 bases and J by 5 bases, and 15 bases separated the two germline ends. The CDR3 bases are TGTGCCAGCACCGTCGGCAGTGGAGATAATTCACCCCTCCACTTT. Translated, it gives CASTVGSGDNSPLHF.

The rearrangement uses TRBV28 and TRBJ1-2; D not resolved. The ends were cut back, 5 bases at V and 3 bases at J, with 7 bases in the middle. Germline CDR1 and CDR2: MDHEN and SYDVKM. This CDR3 is built from 12 residues. For the CDR3, the DNA is TGTGCCAGCAGTCGTGCGCACTATGGCTACACCTTC. Its translation: CASSRAHYGYTF.

This clone was seen once. This sequence joins TRBV27 and TRBJ2-1; TRBD2 matches at 9 bases. This CDR3 is built from 15 residues. With V trimmed by 5 bases and J by 3 bases, 5 bases remained unmatched. Germline loops: CDR1 MNHEY, CDR2 SMNVEV (reference sequence). In DNA form, the CDR3 reads TGTGCCAGCAGTGAATCTAGCGGGGACTACAATGAGCAGTTCTTC. Its translation is CASSESSGDYNEQFF.

The rearrangement uses TRBV2 and TRBJ2-1; TRBD2 aligns across 9 bases. The V gene end was trimmed by 6 bases and the J gene end by 6 bases; junction bases not matched to a gene: 9. The CDR3 covers 15 residues. Germline CDR1 and CDR2: SNHLY and FYNNEI. The CDR3 is CASRKLAGGGNEQFF. CDR3 bases: TGTGCCAGCAGGAAACTCGCGGGGGGGGGCAATGAGCAGTTCTTC.

The chain joins TRBV13 to TRBJ1-1, with no clear D. V gave up 5 bases and J gave up 5 bases, with 18 bases separating them. This CDR3 contains 15 residues. CDR1 is PRHDT, CDR2 FYEKMQ, per germline (reference sequence). The CDR3 is CASSERREGTTEAFF. The DNA of the CDR3 is TGTGCCAGCAGCGAGAGGCGGGAGGGTACAACTGAAGCTTTCTTT.

In DNA form, the CDR3 reads TGTGCCAGCAGCTACAGACTAGCGGGTCAAGAGACCCAGTACTTC. Translated, it gives CASSYRLAGQETQYF. V and J are TRBV5-6 and TRBJ2-5; 10 bases agree with TRBD2. In germline, CDR1 is SGHDT, CDR2 YYEEEE. Losses at the gene ends were 3 bases for V and 2 bases for J; bases not matched to a gene: 4. CDR3 length: 15 residues.

This clone was seen a few times. This rearrangement joins TRBV7-8 to TRBJ2-1; 10 bases map to TRBD2. Germline loops: CDR1 SGHVS, CDR2 FQNEAQ. V was clipped by 5 bases and J by 7 bases; unmatched bases: 11. CDR3 length: 16 amino acids. The CDR3 DNA follows: TGTGCCAGCAGCGCCCGGGCTAGCGGGAGTAGGAATGAGCAGTTCTTC. Amino acids: CASSARASGSRNEQFF.

This clone was seen only a few times. The chain joins TRBV5-6 to TRBJ2-5; D not resolved. Deletions cut 4 bases from V and 2 bases from J, with 21 bases between. The germline V gene encodes CDR1 SGHDT and CDR2 YYEEEE. The CDR3 sequence is 17 residues long. The CDR3 is CASSPGGSDPLQETQYF. Written as DNA, the CDR3 is TGTGCCAGCAGCCCGGGTGGGTCCGACCCGCTGCAAGAGACCCAGTACTTC.

This clone came up a few times. V usage is TRBV2 and J usage is TRBJ2-2, with 10 bases fitting TRBD1. The ends lost 6 bases at V and 7 bases at J; junction bases unmatched: 5. CDR3 length: 14 residues. Germline CDR1 and CDR2: SNHLY and FYNNEI. The CDR3 DNA sequence: TGTGCCAGCAGCTGGACAGGGGGGGTCGGGGAGCTGTTTTTT. Amino acids: CASSWTGGVGELFF.

This clone was detected a few times. The gene calls are TRBV9 and TRBJ2-3; 8 nucleotides agree with TRBD2. The CDR3 is 16 amino acids. In germline, CDR1 is SGDLS, CDR2 YYNGEE. V dropped 2 bases and J dropped 0; count of bases not matched to a gene: 5. Here the CDR3 DNA reads TGTGCCAGCAGCGTTAGCGGGGTTACTAGCACAGATACGCAGTATTTT. Encoded protein: CASSVSGVTSTDTQYF.

This sequence joins TRBV15 and TRBJ1-5, with TRBD1 matching over 7 bases. V lost 4 bases, J lost 7 bases, and 7 bases stayed unmatched. Germline loops: CDR1 LNHNV, CDR2 YYDKDF (reference sequence). The CDR3 covers 14 residues. CDR3 nucleotide sequence: TGTGCCACCAGCAAGACAGGGAGAGACCAGCCCCAGCATTTT. This encodes CATSKTGRDQPQHF.

The chain carries TRBV7-9 and TRBJ2-7, with TRBD1 as a possible D gene (6 bases). The CDR3 extends over 15 amino acids. Trimming took off 5 bases at V and 2 bases at J, with 16 bases between the two ends. CDR1 SEHNR and CDR2 FQNEAQ come from the germline V gene (reference sequence). The CDR3 coding sequence is TGTGCCAGCAGCCCCACATTGGACAGTCCCTACGAGCAGTACTTC. Translating it yields CASSPTLDSPYEQYF. Using reference TRBV7-9 and TRBJ2-7 for the parts outside the CDR3, the full variable domain is DTGVSQNPRHKITKRGQNVTFRCDPISEHNRLYWYRQTLGQGPEFLTYFQNEAQLEKSRLLSDRFSAERPKGSFSTLEIQRTEQGDSAMYLCASSPTLDSPYEQYFGPGTRLTVT.

The chain joins TRBV2 to TRBJ1-1; 8 nucleotides match TRBD1. Germline V gives CDR1 SNHLY, CDR2 FYNNEI. The CDR3 length is 14 residues. With 6 bases clipped from V and 3 bases from J, the junction kept 6 bases outside the gene matches. The DNA of the CDR3 is TGTGCCAGCAGCCCACAGGGGGGCTACACTGAAGCTTTCTTT. Amino acids: CASSPQGGYTEAFF. Full variable domain (remainder filled in from reference TRBV2 and TRBJ1-1): EPEVTQTPSHQVTQMGQEVILRCVPISNHLYFYWYRQILGQKVEFLVSFYNNEISEKSEIFDDQFSVERPDGSNFTLKIRSTKLEDSAMYFCASSPQGGYTEAFFGQGTRLTVV.

The CDR3 coding sequence is TGTGCCACCAGCAGAGAACGAGGGACCTACAATGAGCAGTTCTTC. It translates to CATSRERGTYNEQFF. The V and J genes are TRBV15 and TRBJ2-1; tentatively, D is TRBD2 (5 bases). Trimming removed 0 bases at V and 2 bases at J, with 8 bases between. CDR3 length equals 15 residues. Germline lookup yields CDR1 LNHNV and CDR2 YYDKDF (reference sequence).

A few counts support this clone. Here the CDR3 reads CASSQLPGGRYEQYF. The CDR3 DNA follows: TGTGCCAGCAGCCAACTTCCGGGAGGCCGGTACGAGCAGTACTTC. The chain has TRBV2 and TRBJ2-7; TRBD2 matches at 7 bases. The CDR3 sequence is 15 residues long. J lost 4 bases, V lost 6 bases, and 12 bases had no gene match. Germline CDR1 SNHLY, CDR2 FYNNEI.

The J gene is TRBJ2-6, the V gene TRBV14; D remains ambiguous. With 0 bases removed from V and 1 base from J, the gap between germline ends came to 19 bases. CDR3 size: 20 residues. Germline CDR1 reads SGHDN; CDR2 reads FVKESK. The CDR3: CASSQDWFGDPLSGANVLTF. In DNA form, the CDR3 reads TGTGCCAGCAGCCAAGATTGGTTTGGAGACCCCCTATCTGGGGCCAACGTCCTGACTTTC.